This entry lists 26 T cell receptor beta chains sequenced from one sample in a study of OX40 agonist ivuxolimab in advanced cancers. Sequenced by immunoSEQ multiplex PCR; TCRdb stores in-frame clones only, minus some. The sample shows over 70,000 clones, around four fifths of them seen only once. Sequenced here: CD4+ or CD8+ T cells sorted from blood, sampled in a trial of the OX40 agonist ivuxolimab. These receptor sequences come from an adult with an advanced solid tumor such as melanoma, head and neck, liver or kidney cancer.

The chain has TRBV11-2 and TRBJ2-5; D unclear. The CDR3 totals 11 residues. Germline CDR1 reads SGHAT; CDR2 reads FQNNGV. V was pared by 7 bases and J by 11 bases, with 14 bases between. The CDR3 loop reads CASTLLGEQYF. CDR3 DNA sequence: TGTGCCAGCACCCTCCTCGGTGAGCAGTACTTC.

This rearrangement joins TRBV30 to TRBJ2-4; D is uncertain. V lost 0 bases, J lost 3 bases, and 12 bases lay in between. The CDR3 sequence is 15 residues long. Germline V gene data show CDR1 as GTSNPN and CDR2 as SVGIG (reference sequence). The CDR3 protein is CAWSVGILGKNIQYF. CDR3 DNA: TGTGCCTGGAGTGTGGGGATCTTGGGCAAAAACATTCAGTACTTC.

CDR3 in DNA: TGTGCCAGCAGTGCCCAACCGAGTGGCACTGAAGCTTTCTTT. The encoded protein is CASSAQPSGTEAFF. The genes are TRBV25-1 and TRBJ1-1, with D unresolved. This CDR3 is built from 14 residues. Trimming left V 4 bases short and J 4 bases short, with 13 bases between. Looked up from germline, CDR1 is MGHDK and CDR2 is SYGVNS. The variable domain in full, completed from reference TRBV25-1 and TRBJ1-1, reads EADIYQTPRYLVIGTGKKITLECSQTMGHDKMYWYQQDPGMELHLIHYSYGVNSTEKGDLSSESTVSRIRTEHFPLTLESARPSHTSQYLCASSAQPSGTEAFFGQGTRLTVV.

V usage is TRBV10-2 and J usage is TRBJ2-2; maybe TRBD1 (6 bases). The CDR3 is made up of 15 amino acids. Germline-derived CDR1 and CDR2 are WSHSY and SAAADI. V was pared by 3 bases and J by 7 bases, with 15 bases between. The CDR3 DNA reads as TGCGCCAGCAGTGAAAGCAGGGGCGCGGGCGGGGAGCTGTTTTTT. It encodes CASSESRGAGGELFF.

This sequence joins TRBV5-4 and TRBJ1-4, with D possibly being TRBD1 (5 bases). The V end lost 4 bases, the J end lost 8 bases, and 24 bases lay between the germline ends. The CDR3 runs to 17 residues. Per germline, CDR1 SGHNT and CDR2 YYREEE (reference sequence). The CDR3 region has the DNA TGTGCCAGCAGCCGCGACAGAGCCCCTCGTCGAAGGGAAAAACTGTTTTTT. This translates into CASSRDRAPRRREKLFF.

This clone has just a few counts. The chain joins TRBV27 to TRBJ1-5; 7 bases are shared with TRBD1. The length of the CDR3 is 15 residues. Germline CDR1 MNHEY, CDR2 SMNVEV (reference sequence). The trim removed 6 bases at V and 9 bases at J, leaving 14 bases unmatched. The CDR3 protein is CASSSTGPPWGPQHF. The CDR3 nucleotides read TGTGCCAGCAGCTCGACAGGGCCCCCCTGGGGGCCCCAGCATTTT.

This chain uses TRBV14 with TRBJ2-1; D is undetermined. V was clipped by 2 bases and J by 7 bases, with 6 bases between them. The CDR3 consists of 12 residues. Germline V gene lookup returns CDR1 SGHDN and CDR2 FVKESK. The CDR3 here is CASSQQWNEQFF. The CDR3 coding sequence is TGTGCCAGCAGCCAACAATGGAATGAGCAGTTCTTC.

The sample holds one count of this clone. CDR3 residues: CASSVDVGAVNEKLFF. The CDR3 DNA is TGTGCCAGCAGCGTAGACGTTGGGGCAGTTAATGAAAAACTGTTTTTT. The chain recombines TRBV9 with TRBJ1-4; D is perhaps TRBD1 (5 bases). CDR1 is SGDLS and CDR2 is YYNGEE in the germline V gene. This CDR3 has 16 amino acids. Trimming took off 0 bases at V and 4 bases at J, with 13 bases between the two ends.

The CDR3 DNA reads as TGCGCCAGCAGCCAAGATCAGGTACCTGGAAACACCATATATTTT. This gives the protein CASSQDQVPGNTIYF. The chain has TRBV4-3 and TRBJ1-3; no definite D call. V gave up 0 bases and J gave up 2 bases, with 8 bases separating them. This CDR3 comprises 15 residues. Germline V lookup: CDR1 LGHNA, CDR2 YSLEER.

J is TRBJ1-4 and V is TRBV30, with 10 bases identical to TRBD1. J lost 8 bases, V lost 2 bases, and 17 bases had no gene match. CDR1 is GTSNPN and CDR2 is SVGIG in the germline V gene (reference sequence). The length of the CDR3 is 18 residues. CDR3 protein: CAWSPPGPGTGVGEKLFF. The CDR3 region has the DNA TGTGCCTGGAGTCCACCGGGTCCCGGGACAGGGGTGGGGGAAAAACTGTTTTTT.

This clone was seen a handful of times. CDR3 nucleotides: TGCAGCGTTACCGGGACAGGGGAAGGCGAGCAGTACTTC. Translated: CSVTGTGEGEQYF. This chain uses TRBV29-1 with TRBJ2-7; TRBD1 agrees at 10 bases. V was clipped by 5 bases and J by 6 bases; unmatched bases: 7. The CDR3 has 13 amino acids. CDR1 is SQVTM and CDR2 is ANQGSEA in the germline V gene.

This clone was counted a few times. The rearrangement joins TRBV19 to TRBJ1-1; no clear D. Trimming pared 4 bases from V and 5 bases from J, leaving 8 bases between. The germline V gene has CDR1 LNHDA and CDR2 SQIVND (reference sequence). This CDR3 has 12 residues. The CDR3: CASSNWDTEAFF. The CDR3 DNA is TGTGCCAGTAGTAATTGGGATACTGAAGCTTTCTTT.

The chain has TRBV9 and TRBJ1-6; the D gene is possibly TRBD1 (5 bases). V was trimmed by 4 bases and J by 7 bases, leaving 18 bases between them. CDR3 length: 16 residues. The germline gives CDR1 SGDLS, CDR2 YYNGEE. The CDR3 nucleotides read TGTGCCAGCAGCCCGCTTTCGACAGTGGCCAATTCACCCCTCCACTTT. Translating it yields CASSPLSTVANSPLHF. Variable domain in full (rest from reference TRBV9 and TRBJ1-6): DSGVTQTPKHLITATGQRVTLRCSPRSGDLSVYWYQQSLDQGLQFLIQYYNGEERAKGNILERFSAQQFPDLHSELNLSSLELGDSALYFCASSPLSTVANSPLHFGNGTRLTVT.

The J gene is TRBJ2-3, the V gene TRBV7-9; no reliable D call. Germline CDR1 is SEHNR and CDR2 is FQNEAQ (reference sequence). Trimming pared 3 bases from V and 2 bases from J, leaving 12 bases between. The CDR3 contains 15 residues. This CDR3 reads CASSFRGLLTDTQYF. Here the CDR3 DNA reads TGTGCCAGCAGCTTTAGAGGCTTGCTCACAGATACGCAGTATTTT.

CDR3 protein: CASRTAVTGGVGYTF. The CDR3 DNA reads TGTGCCAGCAGGACCGCGGTGACAGGAGGAGTGGGCTACACCTTC. The rearrangement uses TRBV2 and TRBJ1-2; the D gene is possibly TRBD1 (6 bases). V lost 6 bases and J lost 8, with 22 bases in between. The CDR3 runs to 15 residues. CDR1 and CDR2 (germline): SNHLY, FYNNEI. The entire variable domain, with the rest obtained from reference TRBV2 and TRBJ1-2, is as follows: EPEVTQTPSHQVTQMGQEVILRCVPISNHLYFYWYRQILGQKVEFLVSFYNNEISEKSEIFDDQFSVERPDGSNFTLKIRSTKLEDSAMYFCASRTAVTGGVGYTFGSGTRLTVV.

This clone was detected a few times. The CDR3 region has the DNA TGTGCCAGTAGTCCGTTACTAGCGGCGTACACAGATACGCAGTATTTT. Translating it yields CASSPLLAAYTDTQYF. The V call is TRBV19, the J call TRBJ2-3, with 8 bases lining up with TRBD2. The CDR3 totals 16 residues. The germline CDR1 and CDR2 sequences are LNHDA and SQIVND (reference sequence). The trim removed 5 bases at V and 2 bases at J, leaving 9 bases unmatched.

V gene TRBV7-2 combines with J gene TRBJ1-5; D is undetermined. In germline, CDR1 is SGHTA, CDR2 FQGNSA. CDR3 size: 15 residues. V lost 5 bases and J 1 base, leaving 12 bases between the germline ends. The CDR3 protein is CASSLTGPSNQPQHF. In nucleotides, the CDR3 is TGTGCCAGCAGCCTAACGGGCCCCAGCAATCAGCCCCAGCATTTT.

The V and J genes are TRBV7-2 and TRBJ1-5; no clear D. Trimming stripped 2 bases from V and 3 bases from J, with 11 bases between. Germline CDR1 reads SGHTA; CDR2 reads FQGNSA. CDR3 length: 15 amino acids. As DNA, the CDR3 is TGTGCCAGCAGCTTATGGATGATTTCCAATCAGCCCCAGCATTTT. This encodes CASSLWMISNQPQHF.

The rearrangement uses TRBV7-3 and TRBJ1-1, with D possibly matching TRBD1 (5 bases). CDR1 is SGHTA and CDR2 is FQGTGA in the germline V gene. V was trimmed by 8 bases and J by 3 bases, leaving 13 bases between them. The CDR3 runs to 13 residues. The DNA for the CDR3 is TGTGCCAGCGGGACGCAGAAGTACACTGAAGCTTTCTTT. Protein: CASGTQKYTEAFF.

CDR3 sequence: CASSPRGRDTIYF. The CDR3 DNA sequence: TGTGCCAGTAGCCCCCGCGGGAGAGACACCATATATTTT. The chain combines TRBV19 with TRBJ1-3; D gene unclear. The CDR3 covers 13 residues. Germline values: CDR1 LNHDA, CDR2 SQIVND (reference sequence). V shed 6 bases and J shed 8 bases, with 14 bases lying between them.

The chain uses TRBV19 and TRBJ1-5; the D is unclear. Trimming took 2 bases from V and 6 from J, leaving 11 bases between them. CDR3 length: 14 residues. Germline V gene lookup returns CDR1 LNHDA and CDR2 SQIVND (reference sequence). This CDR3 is CASSILKGFQPQHF. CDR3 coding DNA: TGTGCCAGTAGTATATTGAAAGGTTTTCAGCCCCAGCATTTT. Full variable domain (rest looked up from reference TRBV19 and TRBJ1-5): DGGITQSPKYLFRKEGQNVTLSCEQNLNHDAMYWYRQDPGQGLRLIYYSQIVNDFQKGDIAEGYSVSREKKESFPLTVTSAQKNPTAFYLCASSILKGFQPQHFGDGTRLSIL.

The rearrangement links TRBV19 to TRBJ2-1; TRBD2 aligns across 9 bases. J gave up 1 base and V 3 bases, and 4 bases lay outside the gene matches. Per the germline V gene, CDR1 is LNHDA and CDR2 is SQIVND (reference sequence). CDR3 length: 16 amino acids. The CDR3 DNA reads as TGTGCCAGTAGTATGGTGGCGGGAGGGTCCTACAATGAGCAGTTCTTC. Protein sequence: CASSMVAGGSYNEQFF.

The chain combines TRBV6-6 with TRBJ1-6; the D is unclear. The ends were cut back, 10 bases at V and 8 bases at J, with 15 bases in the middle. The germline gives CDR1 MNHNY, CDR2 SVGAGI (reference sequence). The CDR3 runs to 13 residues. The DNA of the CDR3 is TGTGCCACCTCCTCGCGCGAGGATTCACCCCTCCACTTT. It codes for CATSSREDSPLHF.

The CDR3 protein is CASSLFTGETEAFF. DNA of the CDR3: TGCGCCAGCAGCTTATTTACAGGGGAGACTGAAGCTTTCTTT. V usage is TRBV5-1 and J usage is TRBJ1-1, with 7 bases lining up with TRBD1. The CDR3 is 14 residues long. Germline values: CDR1 SGHRS, CDR2 YFSETQ. Trimming removed 2 bases from V and 5 bases from J; junction bases left unmatched: 6.

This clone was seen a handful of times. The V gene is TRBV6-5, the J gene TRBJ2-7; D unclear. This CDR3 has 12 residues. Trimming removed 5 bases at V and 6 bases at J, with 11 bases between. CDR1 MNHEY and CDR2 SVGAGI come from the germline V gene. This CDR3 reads CASSATTLEQYF. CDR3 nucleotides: TGTGCCAGCAGTGCCACTACCCTCGAGCAGTACTTC.

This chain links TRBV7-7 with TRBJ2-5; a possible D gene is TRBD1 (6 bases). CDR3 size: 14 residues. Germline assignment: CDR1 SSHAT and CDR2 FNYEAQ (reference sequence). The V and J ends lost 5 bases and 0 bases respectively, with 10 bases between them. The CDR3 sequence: CASSPTGHQETQYF. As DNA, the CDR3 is TGTGCCAGCAGCCCCACAGGGCACCAAGAGACCCAGTACTTC.